Given below is one T cell receptor (beta chain) in context. Its antigen remains unknown. This record comes from a study of cytomegalovirus exposure and HLA in healthy donors. Study-wide points: A link between a missense DCLRE1C variant and TCR beta V- and J-gene trimming emerged from a later analysis.

The PCR made use of 60 Vbeta and 13 Jbeta primers. Profiled with immunoSEQ multiplex PCR; TCRdb holds only in-frame clones, not every one. The sample has about 190,000 clones; 70% to 85% are singletons. There are 15 residues in the CDR3. Material for sequencing was PBMCs. V and J are TRBV21-1 and TRBJ2-7; no check of the table's D call, TRBD1, against the DNA was made. TRBV21-1 is a listed pseudogene. The TCR sequence derives from a man aged 40-50 years in good health and CMV-seropositive. CDR3 sequence (DNA): TGTGCCAGCAGCAAAATGGGGCCACAAAAGTCGGAGCAGTACTTC. As protein: CASSKMGPQKSEQYF.